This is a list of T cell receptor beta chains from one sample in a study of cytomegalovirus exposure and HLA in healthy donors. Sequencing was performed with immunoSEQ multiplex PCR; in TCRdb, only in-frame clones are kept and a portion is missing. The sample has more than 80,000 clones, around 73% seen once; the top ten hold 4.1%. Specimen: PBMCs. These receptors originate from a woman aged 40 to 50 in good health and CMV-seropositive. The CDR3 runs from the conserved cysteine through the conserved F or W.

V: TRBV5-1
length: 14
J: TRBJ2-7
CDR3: CASTSGQGTHEQYF

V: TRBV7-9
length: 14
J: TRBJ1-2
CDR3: CASSLRDSSYGYTF

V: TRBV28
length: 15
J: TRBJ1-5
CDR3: CASSLSVTGNQPQHF

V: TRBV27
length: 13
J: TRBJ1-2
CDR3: CASSSYSRYGYTF

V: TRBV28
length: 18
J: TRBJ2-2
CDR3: CASSPGQGIIFGTGELFF

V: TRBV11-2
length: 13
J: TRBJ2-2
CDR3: CASSLGTAGELFF

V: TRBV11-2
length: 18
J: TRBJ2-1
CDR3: CASTSRGGAGATYNEQFF

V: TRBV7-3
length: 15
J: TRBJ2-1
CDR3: CASSPVAGTLNEQFF

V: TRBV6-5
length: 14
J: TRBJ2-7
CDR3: CASSYDGASYEQYF

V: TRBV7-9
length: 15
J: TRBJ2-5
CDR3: CASSSGQGSQETQYF

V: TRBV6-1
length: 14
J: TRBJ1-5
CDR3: CASSEGQVNQPQHF

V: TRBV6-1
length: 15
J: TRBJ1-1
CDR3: CASSSETTGGTEAFF

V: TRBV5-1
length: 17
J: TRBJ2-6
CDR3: CASSPQGPRAGANVLTF

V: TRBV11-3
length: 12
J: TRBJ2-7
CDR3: CASSSDRGEQYF

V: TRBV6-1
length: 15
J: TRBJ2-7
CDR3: CASSSRLAGAYEQYF

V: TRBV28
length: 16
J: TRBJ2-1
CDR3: CASSPRGSGSRDEQFF

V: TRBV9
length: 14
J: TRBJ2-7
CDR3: CASSVAPSSYEQYF

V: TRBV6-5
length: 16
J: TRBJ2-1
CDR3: CASSYLGLAASNEQFF

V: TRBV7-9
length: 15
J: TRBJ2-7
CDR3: CASSAGQDLSYEQYF

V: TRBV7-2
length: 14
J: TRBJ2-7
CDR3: CASSLGTGPYEQYF

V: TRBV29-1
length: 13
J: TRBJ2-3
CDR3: CSVDRDRTNTQYF

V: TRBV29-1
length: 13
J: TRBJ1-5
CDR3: CSVVGPGNQPQHF

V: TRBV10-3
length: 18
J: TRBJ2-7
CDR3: CAISESPTTKRSSYEQYF

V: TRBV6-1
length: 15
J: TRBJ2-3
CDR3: CASLWDRGYADTQYF

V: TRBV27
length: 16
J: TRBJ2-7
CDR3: CASSLRWGLAGCEQYF